Described below is a single TCR beta chain sequence and its context. Those enrolled in Seattle joined during active infection and were followed longitudinally afterward. Original processing methods: Cell counts per sample came from amplifying reference gene primers. Assay: immunoSEQ multiplex PCR; the TCRdb copy retains only in-frame clones and omits some. From that table come the V and J calls and clone size; the DNA was used to work out D and trimming. Among about 250,000 clones, about nine tenths were seen once, and the ten largest hold 6.3%. The data belong to a study of blood T cell repertoires in COVID-19. Study background: Spain, Italy and the United States supplied samples that represented acute and convalescent COVID-19. Nucleic acid was either cDNA or gDNA, and it came from T cells, B-cell-depleted T cells, or PBMCs.

Germline-derived CDR1 and CDR2 are LNHNV and YYDKDF (reference sequence). There are 18 residues in the CDR3. V gave up 5 bases and J gave up 3 bases; unmatched junction bases: 13. The rearrangement links TRBV15 to TRBJ2-2; TRBD2 aligns across 9 bases. This TCR was recovered from a woman aged 25 to 39 with COVID-19, enrolled during active disease. The sample consisted of peripheral blood. The CDR3: CATSPVAGGPDYTGELFF. In DNA form, the CDR3 reads TGTGCCACCAGCCCAGTTGCGGGAGGGCCGGACTACACCGGGGAGCTGTTTTTT.